The rows below give T cell receptor beta chains drawn from one sample of a study of blood T cell repertoires in COVID-19. TCRdb keeps only in-frame clones here, not all; method: immunoSEQ multiplex PCR. The table includes some 300,000 clones, roughly 88% detected once. Sequenced sample: PBMCs or T cells enriched from blood (not recorded which). Receptors originate from a woman under 40 who had recovered from COVID-19. The CDR3 runs from the conserved cysteine through the conserved F or W. Each record gives: CDR3 DNA, CDR3 protein, D gene, clone size, V gene, J gene. The D gene is left open where the match is weak. Clone size is given for some rows only: seen once, a few or many times, or a class if the clone is expanded.

cdr3_nt: TGTGCCAGCACCCCCGCCGGGACAGTCGGATACGAGCAGTACTTC; cdr3_aa: CASTPAGTVGYEQYF; d_call: TRBD1; clone_size: .; v_call: TRBV11-3; j_call: TRBJ2-7
cdr3_nt: TGTGCCAGCAGCTTCAGATACGAGCAGTACTTC; cdr3_aa: CASSFRYEQYF; d_call: .; clone_size: once; v_call: TRBV13; j_call: TRBJ2-7
cdr3_nt: TGCGCCAGCAGCCCGGGGAGTAGGGACGAGCAGTACTTC; cdr3_aa: CASSPGSRDEQYF; d_call: .; clone_size: .; v_call: TRBV5-1; j_call: TRBJ2-7
cdr3_nt: TGTGCCAGCAAAACAGGGGCGGACGGGGAGCTGTTTTTT; cdr3_aa: CASKTGADGELFF; d_call: TRBD1; clone_size: .; v_call: TRBV7-9; j_call: TRBJ2-2
cdr3_nt: TGTGCCAGCAGCTCCGCCTCCCGGGAGATCGGGGAGCTGTTTTTT; cdr3_aa: CASSSASREIGELFF; d_call: .; clone_size: .; v_call: TRBV3-1/TRBV3-2; j_call: TRBJ2-2
cdr3_nt: TGTGCCAGCCGGGAGCCTTACAATGAGCAGTTCTTC; cdr3_aa: CASREPYNEQFF; d_call: .; clone_size: .; v_call: TRBV27; j_call: TRBJ2-1
cdr3_nt: TGTGCCTGGAGTGCCGGGACAGGGGTTTTCTTTTTCTCTGGAAACACCATATATTTT; cdr3_aa: CAWSAGTGVFFFSGNTIYF; d_call: TRBD1; clone_size: .; v_call: TRBV30; j_call: TRBJ1-3
cdr3_nt: TGTGCCAGCAGCTCATACAGGGATTCACCCCTCCACTTT; cdr3_aa: CASSSYRDSPLHF; d_call: .; clone_size: .; v_call: TRBV7-9; j_call: TRBJ1-6
cdr3_nt: TGTGCCAGCTCACCGAGACAGGGTTCTTACCTGGTCTCTGGAAACACCATATATTTT; cdr3_aa: CASSPRQGSYLVSGNTIYF; d_call: TRBD1; clone_size: .; v_call: TRBV18; j_call: TRBJ1-3
cdr3_nt: TGTGCCAGCAGTTTAAGACAGGGGGGTAAGCAGTACTTC; cdr3_aa: CASSLRQGGKQYF; d_call: TRBD1; clone_size: .; v_call: TRBV27; j_call: TRBJ2-7
cdr3_nt: TGTGCCAGCAGTCAAAATAGGGGGTATGGCTACACCTTC; cdr3_aa: CASSQNRGYGYTF; d_call: .; clone_size: .; v_call: TRBV6-5; j_call: TRBJ1-2
cdr3_nt: TGTGCCTGGAACCACCAGGGTTTGGATGGCTACACCTTC; cdr3_aa: CAWNHQGLDGYTF; d_call: .; clone_size: .; v_call: TRBV30; j_call: TRBJ1-2
cdr3_nt: TGTGCCAGCAGAACCTCCGCCGACAGGAACGGGCAGCCCCAGCATTTT; cdr3_aa: CASRTSADRNGQPQHF; d_call: .; clone_size: once; v_call: TRBV2; j_call: TRBJ1-5
cdr3_nt: TGTGCCAGCAGTGGCTCCTTGGGGGGTAGCTACAATGAGCAGTTCTTC; cdr3_aa: CASSGSLGGSYNEQFF; d_call: .; clone_size: once; v_call: TRBV6-1; j_call: TRBJ2-1
cdr3_nt: TGTGCCAGCAGCTTAAAGAACGGAGCCCACAATGAGCAGTTCTTC; cdr3_aa: CASSLKNGAHNEQFF; d_call: .; clone_size: .; v_call: TRBV7-3; j_call: TRBJ2-1
cdr3_nt: TGTGCCAGCAGCTTAGATACGGGGTCGAGGACAGATACGCAGTATTTT; cdr3_aa: CASSLDTGSRTDTQYF; d_call: .; clone_size: .; v_call: TRBV7-9; j_call: TRBJ2-3
cdr3_nt: TGTGCCAGCAGCTTTGGGGCTGATAATTCACCCCTCCACTTT; cdr3_aa: CASSFGADNSPLHF; d_call: .; clone_size: .; v_call: TRBV7-8; j_call: TRBJ1-6
cdr3_nt: TGTGCCAGCAGTTTACGCTTTCCGGTTTTCTACACCTTC; cdr3_aa: CASSLRFPVFYTF; d_call: .; clone_size: .; v_call: TRBV28; j_call: TRBJ1-2
cdr3_nt: TGTGCCAGCAGCTTAACCTCGACTAATCCAGTCCACGAGCAGTACTTC; cdr3_aa: CASSLTSTNPVHEQYF; d_call: .; clone_size: .; v_call: TRBV11-1; j_call: TRBJ2-7
cdr3_nt: TGTGCCAGCAGTGATCCCGGGAAGGGCTACACCTTC; cdr3_aa: CASSDPGKGYTF; d_call: .; clone_size: .; v_call: TRBV2; j_call: TRBJ1-2
cdr3_nt: TGTGCCAGCAGTCCCCACGCGACAGGAGACAATGAGCAGTTCTTC; cdr3_aa: CASSPHATGDNEQFF; d_call: .; clone_size: .; v_call: TRBV27; j_call: TRBJ2-1
cdr3_nt: TGCGCCAGCTCGTTACAGACTCCGCGGGCTAGTCATGAGCAGTTCTTC; cdr3_aa: CASSLQTPRASHEQFF; d_call: .; clone_size: once; v_call: TRBV5-1; j_call: TRBJ2-1
cdr3_nt: TGTGCCAGCAGCGAGAGGGACAGAAGATATAATTCACCCCTCCACTTT; cdr3_aa: CASSERDRRYNSPLHF; d_call: TRBD1; clone_size: .; v_call: TRBV9; j_call: TRBJ1-6
cdr3_nt: TGTGCCAGCAGCTTGGGGCAGGGGGATGGGAACACTGAAGCTTTCTTT; cdr3_aa: CASSLGQGDGNTEAFF; d_call: TRBD1; clone_size: once; v_call: TRBV5-4; j_call: TRBJ1-1
cdr3_nt: TGTGCCAGGGAAGCGGGCGGCACAGGATCTGGAAACACCATATATTTT; cdr3_aa: CAREAGGTGSGNTIYF; d_call: .; clone_size: .; v_call: TRBV9; j_call: TRBJ1-3
cdr3_nt: TGTGCCAGCAGTTTACGGGTCTTTAATTCACCCCTCCACTTT; cdr3_aa: CASSLRVFNSPLHF; d_call: .; clone_size: .; v_call: TRBV27; j_call: TRBJ1-6
cdr3_nt: TGTGCCAGCAGTTCCGACAGGTTGTTGACCGGGGAGCTGTTTTTT; cdr3_aa: CASSSDRLLTGELFF; d_call: .; clone_size: .; v_call: TRBV27; j_call: TRBJ2-2
cdr3_nt: TGTGCCAGCAGCTTTCTTGACAGGGGGCCAAACTATGGCTACACCTTC; cdr3_aa: CASSFLDRGPNYGYTF; d_call: TRBD1; clone_size: .; v_call: TRBV28; j_call: TRBJ1-2
cdr3_nt: TGCAGCGTTCCCGGGACAGGGAGTACCTATGGCTACACCTTC; cdr3_aa: CSVPGTGSTYGYTF; d_call: TRBD1; clone_size: once; v_call: TRBV29-1; j_call: TRBJ1-2